These 23 T cell receptor beta chains share one sample of origin, sequenced in a study of shared clonotypes between healthy human individuals. Some clones are missing from TCRdb's copy, which holds only in-frame ones; the method was immunoSEQ multiplex PCR. The repertoire holds approximately 1,500,000 clones, approximately 98% seen once, with roughly 0.42% in the top ten. Source material: naive CD4+ T cells sorted from blood. Subset meaning: CD45RA+ positively selected. The receptors derive from a man younger than 45 in good health.

The V call is TRBV6-6, the J call TRBJ1-2; no firm D call. CDR1 is MNHNY and CDR2 is SVGAGI in the germline V gene (reference sequence). The CDR3 has 15 amino acids. V gave up 7 bases and J gave up 0 bases, with 15 bases separating them. The CDR3 nucleotides are TGTGCCAGCAACCTTAAAGACCGAGCTAACTATGGCTACACCTTC. Its translation is CASNLKDRANYGYTF.

The chain recombines TRBV7-3 with TRBJ2-3, with a weak D call TRBD2 (6 bases). The CDR3 has 15 residues. Germline CDR1 reads SGHTA; CDR2 reads FQGTGA. Trimming removed 2 bases at V and 3 bases at J, with 12 bases between. This CDR3 reads CASSLGRELTDTQYF. CDR3 bases: TGTGCCAGCAGCTTAGGACGGGAGTTAACAGATACGCAGTATTTT.

The CDR3 spells CSARKYYGYTF. The CDR3 DNA reads as TGCAGTGCCCGCAAATACTATGGCTACACCTTC. The chain uses TRBV20-1 and TRBJ1-2; D is uncertain. The V end lost 6 bases, the J end lost 3 bases, and 8 bases lay between the germline ends. Germline V gene data show CDR1 as DFQATT and CDR2 as SNEGSKA (reference sequence). This CDR3 is built from 11 residues.

J is TRBJ1-2 and V is TRBV13; unclear D gene. Germline lookup yields CDR1 PRHDT and CDR2 FYEKMQ (reference sequence). This CDR3 region has 15 residues. The ends were cut back, 1 base at V and 3 bases at J, with 12 bases in the middle. The CDR3 nucleotides are TGTGCCAGCAGCTTAGTGACGCGGTCAGACTATGGCTACACCTTC. It yields the protein CASSLVTRSDYGYTF.

The CDR3 sequence is CASSISRGDGYNEQFF. CDR3 coding DNA: TGTGCCAGTAGTATATCCCGGGGGGACGGTTACAATGAGCAGTTCTTC. The J gene is TRBJ2-1, the V gene TRBV19, with TRBD2 matching over 7 bases. The J segment lost 4 bases and the V segment lost 2 bases, leaving 8 bases of the junction unmatched. This CDR3 is 16 amino acids long. Germline lookup yields CDR1 LNHDA and CDR2 SQIVND (reference sequence).

This sequence joins TRBV12-5 and TRBJ1-2; no reliable D call. V dropped 1 base and J dropped 7 bases, with 10 bases sitting between them. Germline V gene sequence: CDR1 LGHNT, CDR2 FRNRAP. CDR3 size: 13 residues. CDR3 nucleotide sequence: TGTGCTAGTGGTTTGGGGGTAATAGGTGGCTACACCTTC. Encoded protein: CASGLGVIGGYTF.

V and J are TRBV5-5 and TRBJ1-5; D ambiguous. The CDR3 is made up of 16 amino acids. V shed 3 bases and J shed 2 bases, with 15 bases lying between them. Germline-derived CDR1 and CDR2 are SGHKS and YYEKEE (reference sequence). As DNA, the CDR3 is TGTGCCAGCAGCTCCGGACTGCAAAGCGGCAATCAGCCCCAGCATTTT. Residues: CASSSGLQSGNQPQHF.

The rearrangement joins TRBV28 to TRBJ2-1; 8 nucleotides match TRBD2. Unmatched junction bases numbered 11, after V lost 4 bases and J lost 6 bases. The germline gives CDR1 MDHEN, CDR2 SYDVKM. This CDR3 comprises 16 residues. CDR3 sequence reads: CASSSPASGSTNEQFF. CDR3 in DNA: TGTGCCAGCAGTTCCCCGGCTAGCGGGTCGACCAATGAGCAGTTCTTC.

The V gene is TRBV27, the J gene TRBJ2-7; 14 bases agree with TRBD2. CDR1 and CDR2 from the germline V gene are MNHEY and SMNVEV (reference sequence). The CDR3 is 16 residues long. V lost 5 bases to trimming and J lost 5 bases; unmatched junction nucleotides: 8. The CDR3 sequence: CASSSRPGLAGDEQYF. CDR3 coding DNA: TGTGCCAGCAGTAGTCGGCCGGGACTAGCGGGAGACGAGCAGTACTTC.

The chain couples TRBV19 to TRBJ2-7; D not certain. The V gene's germline CDR1 is LNHDA and CDR2 SQIVND (reference sequence). Trimming took off 7 bases at V and 3 bases at J, with 22 bases between the two ends. This CDR3 comprises 16 residues. CDR3 loop: CASTRSSAQGLYEQYF. CDR3 bases: TGTGCCAGTACCCGATCTTCGGCGCAAGGGCTCTACGAGCAGTACTTC.

V and J are TRBV15 and TRBJ2-1; 8 positions agree with TRBD2. Germline CDR1 LNHNV, CDR2 YYDKDF (reference sequence). The CDR3 consists of 14 residues. Trimming cost V 5 bases and J 6 bases; bases outside gene matches: 6. This chain's CDR3 is CATSPRAGANEQFF. The CDR3 bases are TGTGCCACCAGCCCTCGAGCGGGAGCCAATGAGCAGTTCTTC.

The chain combines TRBV15 with TRBJ2-1; a weak D match, TRBD2 (6 bases). The CDR3 length is 18 residues. Trimming stripped 0 bases from V and 2 bases from J, with 17 bases between. The germline gives CDR1 LNHNV, CDR2 YYDKDF (reference sequence). CDR3: CATSRDQVRSGTYNEQFF. The CDR3 bases are TGTGCCACCAGCAGAGATCAGGTCCGTAGCGGCACCTACAATGAGCAGTTCTTC.

The chain joins TRBV7-9 to TRBJ1-2, with D hard to call. Germline-derived CDR1 and CDR2 are SEHNR and FQNEAQ (reference sequence). V gave up 3 bases and J gave up 2 bases, with 7 bases separating them. CDR3 length: 13 amino acids. This CDR3 reads CASSFPVNYGYTF. DNA for the CDR3: TGTGCCAGCAGCTTTCCAGTCAACTATGGCTACACCTTC.

This sequence joins TRBV10-1 and TRBJ2-7, with D maybe TRBD1 (5 bases). The CDR3 consists of 14 residues. From germline, CDR1 is WNHNN and CDR2 SYGVQD (reference sequence). Trimming left V 0 bases short and J 4 bases short, with 10 bases between. CDR3 in amino acids: CASSESGRQYEQYF. The DNA of the CDR3 is TGCGCCAGCAGTGAGTCGGGGCGGCAGTACGAGCAGTACTTC.

The chain joins TRBV2 to TRBJ2-3; D is uncertain. The CDR3 sequence is 14 residues long. From germline, CDR1 is SNHLY and CDR2 FYNNEI. Trimming left V 5 bases short and J 2 bases short, with 11 bases between. CDR3 DNA: TGTGCCAGCAGTATTGTGCAGTCCACAGATACGCAGTATTTT. This codes for CASSIVQSTDTQYF.

The DNA for the CDR3 is TGTGCCAGCAGCCCCATTGGGGTTGGCAGACTACTTCAAGAGACCCAGTACTTC. As protein: CASSPIGVGRLLQETQYF. The chain couples TRBV7-2 to TRBJ2-5; D possibly corresponds to TRBD2 (5 bases). Germline CDR1 and CDR2: SGHTA and FQGNSA. V was cut by 5 bases and J by 2 bases, with 24 bases left in between. CDR3 length: 18 residues.

In its sample, this clone was seen once. The CDR3 loop is CASSQDSLAGIGTQYF. As DNA, the CDR3 is TGCGCCAGCAGCCAAGATAGTCTAGCGGGGATCGGGACCCAGTACTTC. The chain links TRBV4-1 to TRBJ2-5, with TRBD2 matching over 9 bases. The length of the CDR3 is 16 residues. From germline, CDR1 is MGHRA and CDR2 YSYEKL. The trim removed 0 bases at V and 7 bases at J, leaving 9 bases unmatched.

The rearrangement links TRBV6-5 to TRBJ2-5, with D perhaps being TRBD1 or TRBD2 (5 bases each). V lost 8 bases and J 8 bases, leaving 18 bases between the germline ends. The CDR3 extends over 13 amino acids. Germline V gives CDR1 MNHEY, CDR2 SVGAGI. The CDR3 region is CASGDGQILTQYF. The CDR3 coding sequence is TGTGCCAGCGGGGACGGCCAGATCCTCACCCAGTACTTC.

This chain connects TRBV5-1 to TRBJ1-2; D remains ambiguous. Germline V CDR1 and CDR2: SGHRS, YFSETQ. This CDR3 is built from 12 residues. V was clipped by 7 bases and J by 8 bases, with 15 bases between them. The CDR3 loop is CASGQARGGYTF. The CDR3 coding sequence is TGCGCCAGCGGCCAAGCTAGAGGAGGCTACACCTTC.

The chain recombines TRBV6-1 with TRBJ2-2; D is unclear. The CDR3 length is 16 residues. Per the germline V gene, CDR1 is MNHNS and CDR2 is SASEGT. V was trimmed by 0 bases and J by 0 bases, leaving 8 bases between them. The CDR3 is CASSEAMTTNTGELFF. The CDR3 bases are TGTGCCAGCAGTGAAGCGATGACAACGAACACCGGGGAGCTGTTTTTT.

The rearrangement uses TRBV18 and TRBJ2-1; 8 positions agree with TRBD2. The CDR3 extends over 16 amino acids. After removal of 3 bases from V and 4 bases from J, the junction contained 8 bases not matched to a gene. Per the germline V gene, CDR1 is KGHSH and CDR2 is LQKENI. In DNA, the CDR3 is TGTGCCAGCTCACCTGTGGTGGTAGCGGGATACAATGAGCAGTTCTTC. It codes for CASSPVVVAGYNEQFF.

This chain connects TRBV4-3 to TRBJ2-5; 13 bases are shared with TRBD2. CDR1 is LGHNA and CDR2 is YSLEER in the germline V gene. V lost 4 bases and J lost 5; bases outside the gene matches: 4. The CDR3 runs 15 residues. Written as DNA, the CDR3 is TGCGCCAGCAGCCCCACTAGCGGGAGGGTCGAGACCCAGTACTTC. This sequence encodes CASSPTSGRVETQYF.

The chain links TRBV7-9 to TRBJ1-5; D not resolved. This CDR3 spans 12 amino acids. V lost 5 bases and J 1 base, leaving 3 bases between the germline ends. Germline assignment: CDR1 SEHNR and CDR2 FQNEAQ (reference sequence). In nucleotides, the CDR3 is TGTGCCAGCAGCGAGAGCAATCAGCCCCAGCATTTT. Translated: CASSESNQPQHF.